This is a list of T cell receptor beta chains from one sample in a study of blood T cells in healthy people across ages. TCRdb recomputed calls from the 5' RACE reads with MiXCR, one row per CDR3 protein. The repertoire holds under 2,000,000 distinct CDR3 sequences, with roughly 52% as singletons. Sample: blood. The receptor set was obtained from a woman between 40 and 55 years old in good health. CDR3s include the opening cysteine and the closing phenylalanine or tryptophan. A D gene is named only where the DNA matches it firmly. Clone size, where shown, is once, few, many, or a class for clones that have expanded.

V: TRBV4-1; size: .; D: TRBD2; J: TRBJ2-4; CDR3: CASSRDGTSGGAVAKNIQYF; DNA: TGCGCCAGCAGCCGAGATGGGACTAGCGGGGGGGCCGTGGCCAAAAACATTCAGTACTTC
V: TRBV2; size: .; D: .; J: TRBJ1-2; CDR3: CASSEALGPYYGYTF; DNA: TGTGCCAGCAGTGAAGCGCTGGGGCCCTACTATGGCTACACCTTC
V: TRBV5-1; size: .; D: TRBD1; J: TRBJ2-4; CDR3: CASSLESGQAFIAKNIQYF; DNA: TGCGCCAGCAGCTTGGAGTCGGGACAGGCCTTCATAGCCAAAAACATTCAGTACTTC
V: TRBV27; size: few; D: TRBD1; J: TRBJ2-7; CDR3: CASSLGTDSAYEQYF; DNA: TGTGCCAGCAGTTTAGGGACAGACAGTGCCTACGAGCAGTACTTC
V: TRBV5-1; size: .; D: .; J: TRBJ2-5; CDR3: CASSPGLGGAQETQYF; DNA: TGCGCCAGCAGCCCAGGTTTGGGGGGGGCACAAGAGACCCAGTACTTC
V: TRBV7-8; size: .; D: .; J: TRBJ2-7; CDR3: CASSLGLKYYEQYF; DNA: TGTGCCAGCAGCTTAGGGCTCAAATATTACGAGCAGTACTTC
V: TRBV6-2/TRBV6-3; size: .; D: TRBD2; J: TRBJ2-7; CDR3: CASSYTLGLAHSYEQYF; DNA: TGTGCCAGCAGTTACACCCTGGGACTAGCGCACTCCTACGAGCAGTACTTC
V: TRBV7-2; size: .; D: .; J: TRBJ2-3; CDR3: CASSSQIAADTQYF; DNA: TGTGCCAGCAGCTCACAAATAGCCGCAGATACGCAGTATTTT
V: TRBV7-2; size: few; D: .; J: TRBJ2-1; CDR3: CASSYRRQSTYNEQFF; DNA: TGTGCCAGCAGCTATCGTAGACAGTCCACCTACAATGAGCAGTTCTTC
V: TRBV4-3; size: .; D: .; J: TRBJ2-1; CDR3: CASSQYWDGSSYNEQFF; DNA: TGCGCCAGCAGCCAGTACTGGGACGGAAGCTCCTACAATGAGCAGTTCTTC
V: TRBV6-5; size: .; D: .; J: TRBJ2-5; CDR3: CASKLGAGQETQYF; DNA: TGTGCCAGCAAATTAGGGGCAGGCCAAGAGACCCAGTACTTC
V: TRBV6-6; size: .; D: TRBD2; J: TRBJ2-3; CDR3: CASSYQSGDSTDTQYF; DNA: TGTGCCAGCAGTTACCAGAGCGGGGATAGCACAGATACGCAGTATTTT
V: TRBV5-1; size: .; D: .; J: TRBJ2-3; CDR3: CASSVDIGGTDTQYF; DNA: TGCGCCAGCAGCGTCGACATTGGGGGCACAGATACGCAGTATTTT
V: TRBV2; size: .; D: .; J: TRBJ2-7; CDR3: CASSEAIHYEQYF; DNA: TGTGCCAGCAGTGAAGCCATTCACTACGAGCAGTACTTC
V: TRBV6-1; size: .; D: TRBD1; J: TRBJ1-2; CDR3: CASRQQGSGGYGYTF; DNA: TGTGCCAGCAGACAACAGGGGAGCGGAGGCTATGGCTACACCTTC
V: TRBV11-2; size: .; D: TRBD1; J: TRBJ1-2; CDR3: CASSLASGTATYGYTF; DNA: TGTGCCAGCAGCTTAGCCTCGGGGACAGCAACCTATGGCTACACCTTC
V: TRBV7-9; size: few; D: TRBD1; J: TRBJ2-7; CDR3: CASSLISGTGSYEQYF; DNA: TGTGCCAGCAGCTTAATTAGTGGGACAGGGTCCTACGAGCAGTACTTC
V: TRBV7-9; size: .; D: .; J: TRBJ2-6; CDR3: CASSIYVGTGFSGANVLTF; DNA: TGTGCCAGCAGCATATATGTCGGGACGGGATTCTCTGGGGCCAACGTCCTGACTTTC
V: TRBV5-1; size: many; D: TRBD1; J: TRBJ2-1; CDR3: CASSFGQGSYNEQFF; DNA: TGCGCCAGCAGCTTCGGACAGGGGTCCTACAATGAGCAGTTCTTC
V: TRBV5-1; size: .; D: TRBD2; J: TRBJ2-1; CDR3: CASSLEGLAGGPYNEQFF; DNA: TGCGCCAGCAGCTTGGAGGGACTAGCGGGGGGACCCTACAATGAGCAGTTCTTC
V: TRBV7-2; size: .; D: TRBD2; J: TRBJ2-3; CDR3: CASSLAASGTDTQYF; DNA: TGTGCCAGCAGCTTAGCGGCTAGCGGAACAGATACGCAGTATTTT
V: TRBV12-3/TRBV12-4; size: .; D: TRBD1; J: TRBJ1-2; CDR3: CASSTPTGSTNYGYTF; DNA: TGTGCCAGCAGTACACCGACAGGGAGCACTAACTATGGCTACACCTTC
V: TRBV20-1; size: few; D: TRBD2; J: TRBJ2-7; CDR3: CSARSGGPYEQYF; DNA: TGCAGTGCCCGTAGCGGGGGCCCCTACGAGCAGTACTTC
V: TRBV19; size: .; D: TRBD1; J: TRBJ2-3; CDR3: CASRGQGAHNTQYF; DNA: TGTGCCAGTAGAGGACAGGGGGCTCATAATACGCAGTATTTT
V: TRBV4-1; size: few; D: .; J: TRBJ2-5; CDR3: CASSQEHPEAGTQYF; DNA: TGCGCCAGCAGCCAAGAACACCCGGAGGCAGGGACCCAGTACTTC
V: TRBV7-2; size: .; D: .; J: TRBJ2-7; CDR3: CASSSIGTWGEAQYF; DNA: TGTGCCAGCAGCTCGATTGGGACGTGGGGAGAGGCCCAGTACTTC
V: TRBV27; size: .; D: .; J: TRBJ1-2; CDR3: CASSSHGRINYGYTF; DNA: TGTGCCAGCAGTTCCCACGGACGTATAAACTATGGCTACACCTTC
V: TRBV6-5; size: .; D: .; J: TRBJ2-5; CDR3: CASTEGFQETQYF; DNA: TGTGCCAGCACGGAAGGGTTCCAAGAGACCCAGTACTTC
V: TRBV6-5; size: .; D: .; J: TRBJ1-1; CDR3: CASSGGRITEAFF; DNA: TGTGCCAGCAGCGGGGGGCGTATCACTGAAGCTTTCTTT
V: TRBV12-3/TRBV12-4; size: .; D: .; J: TRBJ1-2; CDR3: CASSLAGYDGYTF; DNA: TGTGCCAGCAGTTTAGCAGGGTATGATGGCTACACCTTC
V: TRBV5-1; size: .; D: TRBD1; J: TRBJ2-6; CDR3: CASSMTGASGANVLTF; DNA: TGCGCCAGCAGCATGACAGGGGCTTCTGGGGCCAACGTCCTGACTTTC
V: TRBV2; size: few; D: TRBD1; J: TRBJ1-2; CDR3: CASRGTGNGYTF; DNA: TGTGCCAGCAGGGGGACAGGGAACGGCTACACCTTC
V: TRBV18; size: .; D: .; J: TRBJ2-1; CDR3: CASSPYQETQFF; DNA: TGTGCCAGCTCACCGTACCAAGAGACCCAGTTCTTC
V: TRBV11-2; size: few; D: TRBD2; J: TRBJ2-3; CDR3: CASSALAGGSTDTQYF; DNA: TGTGCCAGCAGTGCCCTAGCGGGGGGGAGCACAGATACGCAGTATTTT
V: TRBV20-1; size: .; D: TRBD1; J: TRBJ2-1; CDR3: CSVNSDRGYNEQFF; DNA: TGCAGTGTCAACTCAGACAGGGGATACAATGAGCAGTTCTTC
V: TRBV7-2; size: few; D: .; J: TRBJ2-4; CDR3: CASSRRVIAKNIQYF; DNA: TGTGCCAGCAGCCGCCGCGTGATAGCCAAAAACATTCAGTACTTC
V: TRBV9; size: .; D: .; J: TRBJ1-4; CDR3: CASSVGGSGEKLFF; DNA: TGTGCCAGCAGCGTAGGGGGCTCCGGTGAAAAACTGTTTTTT
V: TRBV4-3; size: .; D: TRBD1; J: TRBJ2-1; CDR3: CASSPPWDRGPRGSYNEQFF; DNA: TGCGCCAGCAGCCCCCCCTGGGACAGGGGCCCTCGAGGCTCCTACAATGAGCAGTTCTTC
V: TRBV4-1; size: .; D: .; J: TRBJ2-1; CDR3: CASSLNIQGRSYNEQFF; DNA: TGCGCCAGCAGCCTCAATATACAGGGCCGCTCCTACAATGAGCAGTTCTTC
V: TRBV11-2; size: few; D: .; J: TRBJ2-4; CDR3: CASSVGGGWVKNIQYF; DNA: TGTGCCAGCAGCGTTGGCGGGGGCTGGGTCAAAAACATTCAGTACTTC
V: TRBV11-1; size: .; D: TRBD1; J: TRBJ2-7; CDR3: CASSLEQGVVYEQYF; DNA: TGTGCCAGCAGCTTAGAACAGGGGGTCGTCTACGAGCAGTACTTC
V: TRBV4-1; size: .; D: .; J: TRBJ1-6; CDR3: CASSQTPLRSPLHF; DNA: TGCGCCAGCAGCCAAACACCCCTTAGGTCACCCCTCCACTTT